Only a few counts were recorded for the clone carrying this T cell receptor (beta chain). The authors' processing: Amplification from reference gene primers served as the basis for estimated nucleated cell counts. Method: immunoSEQ multiplex PCR; TCRdb's copy keeps in-frame clones and lacks some. V and J calls and clone size are given by that table; D and trimming were obtained from the DNA. The sample has over 200,000 clones, roughly 89% seen once; the top ten hold less than 7%. This entry comes from a study of blood T cell repertoires in COVID-19. Study-wide background: Sample material is recorded as cDNA or gDNA derived from T cells, B-cell-depleted T cells, or PBMCs.

The germline gives CDR1 MNHNS, CDR2 SASEGT. CDR3 length: 14 amino acids. Trimming shortened V by 2 bases and J by 4 bases, and 9 bases separated the two germline ends. Participants had their cohort set by participant-reported clinical history. Sequencing was carried out using PBMCs or T cells enriched from blood (not recorded which). The source is a woman in her 40s who had recovered from COVID-19. The rearrangement joins TRBV6-1 to TRBJ1-3, with D unclear. The DNA of the CDR3 is TGTGCCAGCAGTGAACAAAGCAGGGGAAACACCATATATTTT. Translating gives CASSEQSRGNTIYF.